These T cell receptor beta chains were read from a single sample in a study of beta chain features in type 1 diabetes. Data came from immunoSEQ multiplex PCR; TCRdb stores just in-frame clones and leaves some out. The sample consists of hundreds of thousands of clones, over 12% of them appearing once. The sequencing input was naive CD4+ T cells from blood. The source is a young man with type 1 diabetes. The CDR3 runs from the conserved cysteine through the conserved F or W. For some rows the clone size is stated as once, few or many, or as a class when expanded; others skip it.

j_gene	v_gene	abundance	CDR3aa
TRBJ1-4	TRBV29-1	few	CSVVTSSNEKLFF
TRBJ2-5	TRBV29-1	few	CSVRRGGAVETQYF
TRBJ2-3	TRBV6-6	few	CASSRDYGDTQYF
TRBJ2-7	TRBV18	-	CASSPPSRKSYEQYF
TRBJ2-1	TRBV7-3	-	CASSPRSGLEQFF
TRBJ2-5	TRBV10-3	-	CASRGRGIENQETQYF
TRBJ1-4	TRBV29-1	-	CSAGGWQTKEKLFF
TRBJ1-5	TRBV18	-	CASSQSPGLHLSNQPQHF
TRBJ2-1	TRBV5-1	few	CASSFTQGNEQFF
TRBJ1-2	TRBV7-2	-	CASSVNQGVGGYTF
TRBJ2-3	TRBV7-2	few	CASSYIPGGGTDTQYF
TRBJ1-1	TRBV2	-	CASSERGNRGRTEAFF
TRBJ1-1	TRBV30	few	CAWSVDRNTEAFF
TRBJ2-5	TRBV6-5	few	CASSSGGETQYF
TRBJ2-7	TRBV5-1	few	CASSLGQNSYEQYF
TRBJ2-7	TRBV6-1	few	CASSASALEDEQYF
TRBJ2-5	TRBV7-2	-	CASSHRAGQETQYF
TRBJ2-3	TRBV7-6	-	CASSLEAGILTDTQYF
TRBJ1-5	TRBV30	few	CAWSAAPRNNQPQHF
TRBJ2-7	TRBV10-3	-	CAISESVGPGGSYEQYF
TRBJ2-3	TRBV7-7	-	CASSLVPGSTDTQYF
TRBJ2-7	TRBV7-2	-	CASSFDSQFSYEQYF
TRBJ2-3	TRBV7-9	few	CASSRRLGLAELGDTQYF